One and the same sample provided the 28 T cell receptor beta chains below, sequenced in a study of OX40 agonist ivuxolimab in advanced cancers. The protocol was immunoSEQ multiplex PCR, while the TCRdb copy is restricted to in-frame clones and leaves out a portion. The data hold approximately 45,000 clones, with around 94% observed a single time. The source material was CD4+ or CD8+ T cells sorted from blood, sampled in a trial of the OX40 agonist ivuxolimab. These receptors originate from an adult with an advanced solid tumor such as melanoma, head and neck, liver or kidney cancer.

In DNA form, the CDR3 reads TGCAGCGTAACAACACTCTATGGCTACACCTTC. It yields the protein CSVTTLYGYTF. V and J are TRBV29-1 and TRBJ1-2; D is uncertain. The germline V and J ends were trimmed by 6 bases and 4 bases, with 9 bases remaining between them. This CDR3 has 11 residues. Looked up from germline, CDR1 is SQVTM and CDR2 is ANQGSEA.

This rearrangement joins TRBV7-2 to TRBJ1-4, with D perhaps TRBD1 (5 bases). CDR1 is SGHTA, CDR2 FQGNSA, per germline. With 5 bases removed from V and 7 bases from J, the gap between germline ends came to 20 bases. The CDR3 is made up of 16 amino acids. The CDR3 DNA sequence: TGTGCCAGCAGCGCCGGGACCTTCGTTCGGGGTGAAAAACTGTTTTTT. Residues: CASSAGTFVRGEKLFF.

The rearrangement joins TRBV27 to TRBJ2-3; a possible D gene is TRBD1 (6 bases). Germline-derived CDR1 and CDR2 are MNHEY and SMNVEV (reference sequence). This CDR3 region has 16 residues. Trimming shortened V by 1 base and J by 4 bases, and 15 bases separated the two germline ends. The CDR3 bases are TGTGCCAGCAGTTTATGGGCAGGGGTGGGCCCAGATACGCAGTATTTT. It translates to CASSLWAGVGPDTQYF.

The chain employs TRBV4-3 and TRBJ2-3, with D uncertain. Germline V CDR1 and CDR2: LGHNA, YSLEER. The V and J ends lost 0 bases and 0 bases respectively, with 10 bases between them. This CDR3 contains 16 residues. The CDR3 DNA follows: TGCGCCAGCAGCCAAGATTTTGCAGTTAGCACAGATACGCAGTATTTT. Amino acid sequence: CASSQDFAVSTDTQYF.

This chain uses TRBV5-4 with TRBJ1-2, with a tentative D call TRBD1 (6 bases). Germline CDR1 reads SGHNT; CDR2 reads YYREEE (reference sequence). Trimming took 4 bases from V and 3 from J, leaving 22 bases between them. The CDR3 covers 17 residues. CDR3 region: CASSAYYRALRDYGYTF. The DNA for the CDR3 is TGTGCCAGCAGCGCGTACTACAGGGCACTCCGGGACTATGGCTACACCTTC.

The chain recombines TRBV15 with TRBJ1-3; weak D call: TRBD1 (5 bases). Germline values: CDR1 LNHNV, CDR2 YYDKDF (reference sequence). This CDR3 region has 15 residues. Trimming pared 1 base from V and 0 bases from J, leaving 7 bases between. CDR3 protein: CATSRGQNSGNTIYF. CDR3 DNA: TGTGCCACCAGCAGAGGACAGAACTCTGGAAACACCATATATTTT.

This clone was seen only a few times. V is TRBV7-9 and J is TRBJ2-1; 11 bases line up with TRBD2. The CDR3 is 16 amino acids. Germline V gene sequence: CDR1 SEHNR, CDR2 FQNEAQ (reference sequence). V lost 5 bases, J lost 8 bases, and 11 bases stayed unmatched. The CDR3: CASSQTTSGARDEQFF. CDR3 sequence (DNA): TGTGCCAGCAGCCAGACGACTAGCGGGGCCCGCGATGAGCAGTTCTTC.

This clone was seen once. In DNA form, the CDR3 reads TGTGCCAGCAGCGTAGGGAGCGGGAGGCACAATGAGCAGTTCTTC. Residues: CASSVGSGRHNEQFF. This rearrangement joins TRBV9 to TRBJ2-1; 9 bases are a match to TRBD2. Germline V CDR1 and CDR2: SGDLS, YYNGEE. The CDR3 has 15 residues. J was trimmed by 5 bases and V by 0 bases; bases with no gene match: 3.

The V gene is TRBV9, the J gene TRBJ1-2; 8 bases agree with TRBD1. Trimming at V came to 3 bases and at J to 4 bases, leaving 17 bases not matched to a gene. The CDR3 has 18 amino acids. Germline loops: CDR1 SGDLS, CDR2 YYNGEE. DNA for the CDR3: TGTGCCAGCAGCGCGAGCGTGACAGGGGCTCAGACTCCCTATGGCTACACCTTC. Protein product: CASSASVTGAQTPYGYTF.

V is TRBV29-1 and J is TRBJ1-2, with TRBD1 matching 7 bases. Germline CDR1 SQVTM, CDR2 ANQGSEA. The CDR3 runs 14 residues. Trimming took 7 bases from V and 2 from J; bases not matched to a gene: 10. This CDR3 reads CSAYELGQNYGYTF. The CDR3 bases are TGCAGCGCCTACGAACTGGGACAGAACTATGGCTACACCTTC. The full variable domain, completed using reference TRBV29-1 and TRBJ1-2, is SAVISQKPSRDICQRGTSLTIQCQVDSQVTMMFWYRQQPGQSLTLIATANQGSEATYESGFVIDKFPISRPNLTFSTLTVSNMSPEDSSIYLCSAYELGQNYGYTFGSGTRLTVV.

The V and J genes are TRBV23-1 and TRBJ2-7, with D hard to call. TRBV23-1 is designated an ORF whose function remains uncertain. Trimming cost V 0 bases and J 4 bases, with 7 bases left between them. The CDR3 loop spans 13 amino acids. The CDR3 is CASSQSGDYEQYF. Written as DNA, the CDR3 is TGCGCCAGCAGTCAATCTGGGGATTACGAGCAGTACTTC.

V usage is TRBV2 and J usage is TRBJ2-5; D perhaps matches TRBD2 (5 bases). V lost 3 bases and J lost 0, with 8 bases in between. This CDR3 spans 14 amino acids. Germline-derived CDR1 and CDR2 are SNHLY and FYNNEI. DNA of the CDR3: TGTGCCAGCAGTGAGGCGGGCTACCAAGAGACCCAGTACTTC. Its protein is CASSEAGYQETQYF.

The chain couples TRBV9 to TRBJ2-1, with D possibly being TRBD2 (6 bases). Trimming stripped 2 bases from V and 0 bases from J, with 9 bases between. This CDR3 contains 15 residues. Looked up from germline, CDR1 is SGDLS and CDR2 is YYNGEE. This chain's CDR3 is CASSVWRASYNEQFF. CDR3 nucleotides: TGTGCCAGCAGCGTCTGGAGGGCCTCCTACAATGAGCAGTTCTTC.

The V gene is TRBV5-1, the J gene TRBJ2-7; D is possibly TRBD1 or TRBD2 (5 bases each). Germline V gives CDR1 SGHRS, CDR2 YFSETQ. Deletions cut 4 bases from V and 3 bases from J, with 14 bases between. The CDR3 runs to 14 residues. This CDR3 is CASSLSGTGYEQYF. In DNA form, the CDR3 reads TGCGCCAGCAGCCTGTCTGGGACGGGCTACGAGCAGTACTTC.

The rearrangement links TRBV27 to TRBJ1-1; TRBD1 matches 8 bases. CDR1 and CDR2 (germline): MNHEY, SMNVEV (reference sequence). The length of the CDR3 is 16 residues. Losses at the gene ends were 2 bases for V and 5 bases for J; bases not matched to a gene: 10. The CDR3 region is CASSLTPDRVETEAFF. Here the CDR3 DNA reads TGTGCCAGCAGTTTAACCCCGGACAGGGTGGAAACTGAAGCTTTCTTT.

This rearrangement joins TRBV4-2 to TRBJ1-1; D unclear. Germline-derived CDR1 and CDR2 are LGHNA and YNFKEQ. Trimming shortened V by 0 bases and J by 5 bases, and 7 bases separated the two germline ends. CDR3 length: 13 residues. CDR3 region: CASSQEGGTEAFF. DNA for the CDR3: TGTGCCAGCAGCCAAGAGGGTGGGACTGAAGCTTTCTTT.

The chain recombines TRBV9 with TRBJ1-2; no clear D gene. With 0 bases removed from V and 0 bases from J, the gap between germline ends came to 9 bases. The CDR3 extends over 15 amino acids. Germline CDR1 is SGDLS and CDR2 is YYNGEE. This CDR3 is CASSVGGLANYGYTF. CDR3 nucleotide sequence: TGTGCCAGCAGCGTAGGAGGGTTAGCTAACTATGGCTACACCTTC.

V is TRBV11-3 and J is TRBJ2-5; D uncertain. V was pared by 1 base and J by 2 bases, with 8 bases between. Germline loops: CDR1 SGHNT, CDR2 YENEEA. There are 14 residues in the CDR3. CDR3 region: CASSLVLDQETQYF. The CDR3 DNA is TGTGCCAGCAGCTTAGTCTTAGATCAAGAGACCCAGTACTTC.

The CDR3: CASAQGGELFF. The CDR3 region has the DNA TGTGCCAGTGCACAGGGCGGGGAGCTGTTTTTT. The V gene is TRBV27, the J gene TRBJ2-2; D possibly corresponds to TRBD1 (6 bases). The CDR3 sequence is 11 residues long. Trimming pared 9 bases from V and 7 bases from J, leaving 9 bases between. Germline lookup yields CDR1 MNHEY and CDR2 SMNVEV (reference sequence).

The rearrangement joins TRBV7-6 to TRBJ2-7; 15 bases are shared with TRBD2. Germline CDR1 reads SGHVS; CDR2 reads FNYEAQ. The CDR3 consists of 15 residues. V shed 5 bases, J shed 7 bases, and the junction held 6 bases outside the gene matches. The CDR3 DNA follows: TGTGCCAGCAGCAGGACTAGCGGGAGGGAACCAGAGCAGTACTTC. This encodes CASSRTSGREPEQYF.

The gene calls are TRBV4-3 and TRBJ2-1; 7 bases match TRBD2. There are 18 residues in the CDR3. CDR1 and CDR2 (germline): LGHNA, YSLEER. The trim removed 2 bases at V and 0 bases at J, leaving 10 bases unmatched. The CDR3 sequence: CASSQPSGRTPSYNEQFF. Here the CDR3 DNA reads TGCGCCAGCAGCCAACCTAGCGGACGAACCCCCTCCTACAATGAGCAGTTCTTC.

The rearrangement joins TRBV9 to TRBJ1-2, with unresolved D. The CDR3 has 15 amino acids. Per the germline V gene, CDR1 is SGDLS and CDR2 is YYNGEE. V gave up 0 bases and J gave up 0 bases, with 9 bases separating them. The CDR3 loop is CASSVEGGPNYGYTF. The CDR3 nucleotides read TGTGCCAGCAGCGTAGAGGGAGGGCCTAACTATGGCTACACCTTC.

The CDR3 loop reads CASSLFRGRSGANVLTF. The CDR3 DNA is TGTGCCAGCAGCTTATTCAGGGGGCGGTCTGGGGCCAACGTCCTGACTTTC. The V gene is TRBV5-5, the J gene TRBJ2-6, with TRBD1 identical over 8 bases. The CDR3 loop spans 17 amino acids. The germline gives CDR1 SGHKS, CDR2 YYEKEE (reference sequence). The V and J ends lost 2 bases and 1 base, in that order; junction bases with no gene match: 5.

The chain has TRBV7-9 and TRBJ1-2; the D is unclear. CDR3 length equals 12 residues. Germline V gene sequence: CDR1 SEHNR, CDR2 FQNEAQ (reference sequence). Trimming cost V 1 base and J 8 bases, with 8 bases left between them. CDR3: CASSLGGRGYTF. The CDR3 nucleotides read TGTGCCAGCAGCTTAGGAGGGCGAGGCTACACCTTC.

This chain joins TRBV6-1 and TRBJ2-7, with D perhaps TRBD1 or TRBD2 (5 bases each). The CDR3 loop spans 16 amino acids. Germline V gene sequence: CDR1 MNHNS, CDR2 SASEGT. V was trimmed by 4 bases and J by 3 bases, leaving 19 bases between them. The CDR3 DNA is TGTGCCAGCAGTGGGTATCCGGGACGGAAAAACTACGAGCAGTACTTC. The encoded protein is CASSGYPGRKNYEQYF.

This clone occurred once. The chain joins TRBV6-6 to TRBJ1-3; the match to TRBD1 covers 7 bases. CDR3 size: 16 residues. The junction had 9 bases not matched to a gene; V was cut back by 6 bases and J by 1 base. CDR1 and CDR2 (germline): MNHNY, SVGAGI (reference sequence). Written as DNA, the CDR3 is TGTGCCAGCAGCCGAGACAGGGCGATATCTGGAAACACCATATATTTT. This sequence encodes CASSRDRAISGNTIYF.

This clone was detected once. The V gene is TRBV6-6, the J gene TRBJ2-1; D not certain. The CDR3 extends over 13 amino acids. V was pared by 6 bases and J by 8 bases, with 14 bases between. Germline V gene sequence: CDR1 MNHNY, CDR2 SVGAGI (reference sequence). The CDR3 DNA reads TGTGCCAGCAGCCGGTCAATCTGGCATGAGCAGTTCTTC. It is translated as CASSRSIWHEQFF.

The chain is built from TRBV7-2 and TRBJ2-1, with a tentative D call TRBD2 (5 bases). Germline CDR1 reads SGHTA; CDR2 reads FQGNSA. The V gene lost 5 bases and the J gene lost 2 bases, with 19 bases spanning the gap. The CDR3 is 17 residues long. CDR3 loop: CASSLTYSASTYNEQFF. In DNA, the CDR3 is TGTGCCAGCAGCCTAACTTATAGCGCCTCCACCTACAATGAGCAGTTCTTC.